The 30 T cell receptor beta chains given below trace back to one sample, sequenced in a study of CD8 T cells in ankylosing spondylitis (dated by TCRdb to 2015 to 2018). Libraries came from 5' RACE. TCRdb lists the instrument as Illumina HiSeq 2500. TCRdb reworked the public reads: Q25 trimming with fastp, MiXCR clone assembly, productive beta chains retained. Rows merge per CDR3 protein into single entries with the most common DNA and genes. In all, the sample holds 200,000 or so distinct CDR3 sequences, and around 24% of those were seen once. 5% to 7.5% of the sample belongs to the ten largest clones. Sequencing input: blood, either unsorted or a sorted T cell fraction (not recorded which). Receptor source: a male donor with ankylosing spondylitis or in good health (not recorded which).

V and J are TRBV20-1 and TRBJ2-7; D gene unclear. CDR3 size: 13 residues. With 4 bases removed from V and 0 bases from J, the gap between germline ends came to 10 bases. Germline V CDR1 and CDR2: DFQATT, SNEGSKA (reference sequence). The CDR3 sequence is CSAMEQSSYEQYF. The DNA of the CDR3 is TGCAGTGCTATGGAACAGAGCTCCTACGAGCAGTACTTC.

The V call is TRBV6-5, the J call TRBJ1-1; no clear D gene. Germline CDR1 MNHEY, CDR2 SVGAGI. The V gene lost 0 bases and the J gene lost 5 bases, with 7 bases spanning the gap. The CDR3 sequence is 13 residues long. The CDR3 bases are TGTGCCAGCAGTTACTCGACAAAAACTGAAGCTTTCTTT. The encoded protein is CASSYSTKTEAFF.

There are many counts of this clonotype. This chain links TRBV21-1 with TRBJ1-6; the DNA was not used to check the table's D call, TRBD1. TRBV21-1 is a pseudogene segment. The CDR3 spans 17 residues. The CDR3 nucleotides read TGTGCCAGCAGCAAAGGGGACAGAACGTCCTATAATTCACCCCTCCACTTT. Translating it yields CASSKGDRTSYNSPLHF.

J is TRBJ2-7 and V is TRBV20-1, with TRBD2 matching 10 bases. CDR3 length equals 15 residues. J was trimmed by 0 bases and V by 2 bases; bases with no gene match: 4. Germline assignment: CDR1 DFQATT and CDR2 SNEGSKA (reference sequence). The CDR3 region is CSARPPSGSSYEQYF. The CDR3 DNA follows: TGCAGTGCTAGACCACCTAGCGGGAGCTCCTACGAGCAGTACTTC.

A few counts support this clonotype. The chain recombines TRBV29-1 with TRBJ2-3, with 9 positions matching TRBD2. The CDR3 spans 20 residues. Germline loops: CDR1 SQVTM, CDR2 ANQGSEA. With V trimmed by 4 bases and J by 5 bases, 25 bases remained unmatched. The CDR3 loop reads CSVALSGPLGSGTSRDTQYF. In DNA form, the CDR3 reads TGCAGCGTTGCGCTCTCTGGCCCCCTGGGCTCCGGGACTAGCCGAGATACGCAGTATTTT.

V usage is TRBV7-6 and J usage is TRBJ2-6, with D uncertain. The CDR3 extends over 19 amino acids. Deletions cut 5 bases from V and 0 bases from J, with 20 bases between. CDR1 is SGHVS, CDR2 FNYEAQ, per germline. CDR3 in amino acids: CASSLSASEKFSGANVLTF. In DNA form, the CDR3 reads TGTGCCAGCAGCCTTTCCGCGTCAGAAAAATTCTCTGGGGCCAACGTCCTGACTTTC.

This chain joins TRBV29-1 and TRBJ2-5; 7 nucleotides match TRBD2. The germline CDR1 and CDR2 sequences are SQVTM and ANQGSEA. This CDR3 comprises 18 residues. Trimming cost V 2 bases and J 6 bases; bases outside gene matches: 21. CDR3 amino acids: CSVETGGLSGGRVKTQYF. DNA of the CDR3: TGCAGCGTTGAAACGGGGGGTCTTAGTGGCGGGAGAGTGAAGACCCAGTACTTC.

Many counts were recorded for this clonotype. The chain carries TRBV4-3 and TRBJ1-2; a weak D match, TRBD1 (6 bases). V dropped 0 bases and J dropped 2 bases, with 16 bases sitting between them. CDR1 is LGHNA and CDR2 is YSLEER in the germline V gene. There are 17 residues in the CDR3. The CDR3 region has the DNA TGCGCCAGCAGCCAAGATCTTTCCCAGGGGCAAAACTATGGCTACACCTTC. This sequence encodes CASSQDLSQGQNYGYTF.

The chain joins TRBV7-8 to TRBJ2-1; D unclear. The CDR3 is 16 amino acids. The germline V gene encodes CDR1 SGHVS and CDR2 FQNEAQ. Trimming left V 1 base short and J 6 bases short, with 16 bases between. The CDR3 loop is CASSLEGVGYTNEQFF. CDR3 sequence (DNA): TGTGCCAGCAGCTTAGAGGGCGTGGGTTACACCAATGAGCAGTTCTTC.

There are a few counts of this clonotype. This sequence joins TRBV19 and TRBJ2-2, with D tentatively TRBD2 (6 bases). Germline values: CDR1 LNHDA, CDR2 SQIVND (reference sequence). This CDR3 contains 11 residues. The germline V and J ends were trimmed by 9 bases and 7 bases, with 9 bases remaining between them. CDR3: CASGGIGELFF. DNA for the CDR3: TGTGCCAGCGGAGGGATCGGGGAGCTGTTTTTT.

V gene TRBV5-1 combines with J gene TRBJ2-7, with D possibly called TRBD1 or TRBD2 (5 bases each). The CDR3 contains 15 residues. Germline assignment: CDR1 SGHRS and CDR2 YFSETQ. V lost 7 bases to trimming and J lost 0 bases, with 17 bases between them. The CDR3 reads CASRDLEGTSYEQYF. For the CDR3, the DNA is TGCGCCAGCCGGGATCTGGAAGGGACCTCCTACGAGCAGTACTTC.

This chain uses TRBV6-5 with TRBJ1-6; D uncertain. The CDR3 extends over 16 amino acids. Germline V gives CDR1 MNHEY, CDR2 SVGAGI. V gave up 2 bases and J gave up 2 bases, with 10 bases separating them. CDR3 protein: CASSYNRATYNSPLHF. As DNA, the CDR3 is TGTGCCAGCAGTTACAACCGGGCGACCTATAATTCACCCCTCCACTTT.

Only a few counts were recorded for this clonotype. The chain recombines TRBV6-5 with TRBJ2-7; no firm D call. Trimming left V 6 bases short and J 11 bases short, with 29 bases between. Germline lookup yields CDR1 MNHEY and CDR2 SVGAGI. This CDR3 region has 16 residues. CDR3 amino acids: CASRLGATGSVIVEYF. For the CDR3, the DNA is TGTGCCAGCAGGTTAGGTGCTACGGGCTCCGTTATAGTGGAGTACTTC.

The rearrangement links TRBV29-1 to TRBJ1-4; no firm D call. This CDR3 spans 13 amino acids. Trimming removed 4 bases at V and 6 bases at J, with 12 bases between. Germline-derived CDR1 and CDR2 are SQVTM and ANQGSEA. The CDR3 here is CSVVRMEDEKLFF. The CDR3 coding sequence is TGCAGCGTTGTTCGTATGGAGGATGAAAAACTGTTTTTT.

The chain joins TRBV7-6 to TRBJ2-5; the match to TRBD2 covers 10 bases. From germline, CDR1 is SGHVS and CDR2 FNYEAQ. CDR3 length: 16 residues. The V segment lost 5 bases and the J segment 5 bases; nucleotides outside the gene matches: 11. The CDR3 loop reads CASSPTPSGRVETQYF. CDR3 coding DNA: TGTGCCAGCAGCCCAACCCCAAGCGGGAGGGTTGAGACCCAGTACTTC. Full variable domain (rest looked up from reference TRBV7-6 and TRBJ2-5): GAGVSQSPRYKVTKRGQDVALRCDPISGHVSLYWYRQALGQGPEFLTYFNYEAQQDKSGLPNDRFSAERPEGSISTLTIQRTEQRDSAMYRCASSPTPSGRVETQYFGPGTRLLVL.

This clonotype was counted ten times or more. The chain has TRBV29-1 and TRBJ2-5; TRBD2 aligns across 7 bases. The J segment lost 2 bases and the V segment lost 4 bases, leaving 1 base of the junction unmatched. The CDR3 loop spans 12 amino acids. Germline assignment: CDR1 SQVTM and CDR2 ANQGSEA. CDR3 in DNA: TGCAGCGTTGGGGGGGGTCAAGAGACCCAGTACTTC. Amino acids: CSVGGGQETQYF.

There are many counts of this clonotype. The rearrangement links TRBV20-1 to TRBJ1-1; possibly TRBD1 for D (5 bases). Germline assignment: CDR1 DFQATT and CDR2 SNEGSKA (reference sequence). The CDR3 totals 13 residues. Trimming took 6 bases from V and 0 from J, leaving 11 bases between them. The CDR3 nucleotides are TGCAGTGCAAGACGACAGATGAACACTGAAGCTTTCTTT. Protein sequence: CSARRQMNTEAFF.

V and J are TRBV28 and TRBJ2-2; D may be TRBD2 (6 bases). Trimming left V 9 bases short and J 0 bases short, with 11 bases between. Germline-derived CDR1 and CDR2 are MDHEN and SYDVKM. The CDR3 extends over 14 amino acids. CDR3 residues: CASTGRSNTGELFF. As DNA, the CDR3 is TGTGCCAGTACCGGGAGATCGAACACCGGGGAGCTGTTTTTT.

The rearrangement joins TRBV9 to TRBJ2-1, with TRBD2 identical over 7 bases. V was pared by 0 bases and J by 12 bases, with 9 bases of the junction left unmatched. Germline V CDR1 and CDR2: SGDLS, YYNGEE. The CDR3 spans 14 residues. This CDR3 is CASSVEAGTNAQFF. The CDR3 DNA follows: TGTGCCAGCAGCGTAGAAGCGGGAACAAACGCGCAGTTCTTC.

The rearrangement uses TRBV7-6 and TRBJ2-3; D remains unclear. The CDR3 sequence is 12 residues long. V was pared by 5 bases and J by 6 bases, with 9 bases between. The germline CDR1 and CDR2 sequences are SGHVS and FNYEAQ. For the CDR3, the DNA is TGTGCCAGCAGCCGCAGTGTGGATACGCAGTATTTT. It yields the protein CASSRSVDTQYF.

This clonotype came up many times. The chain couples TRBV12-3 or TRBV12-4 to TRBJ2-2; 10 bases agree with TRBD1. This CDR3 contains 15 residues. The V gene end was trimmed by 3 bases and the J gene end by 5 bases; junction bases not matched to a gene: 3. The CDR3 region has the DNA TGTGCCAGCAGTTTTGAGGGACAGGGGACCGGGGAGCTGTTTTTT. Protein: CASSFEGQGTGELFF.

This clonotype appeared many times. The gene calls are TRBV20-1 and TRBJ2-1, with TRBD2 matching 13 bases. The CDR3 is 15 residues long. Germline trimming cut 6 bases from V and 4 bases from J; bases unmatched to any gene: 6. Germline V lookup: CDR1 DFQATT, CDR2 SNEGSKA (reference sequence). This CDR3 is CSATSGRGTYNEQFF. CDR3 nucleotide sequence: TGCAGTGCCACTAGCGGGAGGGGGACATACAATGAGCAGTTCTTC.

The J gene is TRBJ2-7, the V gene TRBV11-2; possibly TRBD2 for D (5 bases). Germline V CDR1 and CDR2: SGHAT, FQNNGV. The CDR3 totals 13 residues. Trimming pared 5 bases from V and 3 bases from J, leaving 11 bases between. CDR3 nucleotides: TGTGCCAGCAGCCTTAGCGCCAACTACGAGCAGTACTTC. The encoded protein is CASSLSANYEQYF.

Only a few counts were recorded for this clonotype. This chain joins TRBV5-1 and TRBJ2-2, with 7 bases aligning to TRBD1. CDR3 length equals 15 residues. V shed 4 bases and J 1 base; nucleotides not matched to a gene: 4. The V gene's germline CDR1 is SGHRS and CDR2 YFSETQ. CDR3 loop: CASSTGQQNTGELFF. The CDR3 DNA reads as TGCGCCAGCAGCACGGGACAGCAGAACACCGGGGAGCTGTTTTTT.

This clonotype was observed many times. The CDR3 reads CASSYGQDSSYEQYF. CDR3 nucleotide sequence: TGTGCCAGCAGTTACGGACAGGACAGCTCCTACGAGCAGTACTTC. This chain links TRBV6-5 with TRBJ2-7, with 7 nucleotides matching TRBD1. Germline V gene sequence: CDR1 MNHEY, CDR2 SVGAGI. The CDR3 is 15 amino acids. V gave up 2 bases and J gave up 0 bases; unmatched junction bases: 4.

This clonotype was recorded a few times. The chain couples TRBV18 to TRBJ1-1; D unresolved. The CDR3 spans 13 residues. The germline V gene has CDR1 KGHSH and CDR2 LQKENI. V lost 3 bases to trimming and J lost 2 bases, with 7 bases between them. CDR3 amino acids: CASSPQRNTEAFF. In DNA form, the CDR3 reads TGTGCCAGCTCACCGCAACGAAACACTGAAGCTTTCTTT.

The V and J genes are TRBV15 and TRBJ2-5; D unclear. CDR1 and CDR2 from the germline V gene are LNHNV and YYDKDF (reference sequence). The V and J ends lost 6 bases and 5 bases respectively, with 13 bases between them. The CDR3 contains 13 residues. The CDR3 DNA is TGTGCCACCAGGGCCAGTGGTTTGGAGACCCAGTACTTC. Translation: CATRASGLETQYF. The complete variable domain, with remaining parts taken from reference TRBV15 and TRBJ2-5, reads DAMVIQNPRYQVTQFGKPVTLSCSQTLNHNVMYWYQQKSSQAPKLLFHYYDKDFNNEADTPDNFQSRRPNTSFCFLDIRSPGLGDTAMYLCATRASGLETQYFGPGTRLLVL.

This clonotype was picked up many times. The chain couples TRBV10-3 to TRBJ2-2; the D gene is possibly TRBD2 (7 bases). This CDR3 has 14 residues. Germline V gene data show CDR1 as ENHRY and CDR2 as SYGVKD. V gave up 4 bases and J gave up 4 bases, with 10 bases separating them. CDR3 in DNA: TGTGCCATCAGTGGGGGGGGGCCCACCGGGGAGCTGTTTTTT. Translated, it gives CAISGGGPTGELFF.

Points on this clonotype: A clone one base away is much larger, so this may be a read error. The genes are TRBV27 and TRBJ1-2; D possibly corresponds to TRBD1 (5 bases). Trimming left V 6 bases short and J 8 bases short, with 19 bases between. Germline lookup yields CDR1 MNHEY and CDR2 SMNVEV (reference sequence). The CDR3 contains 14 residues. DNA of the CDR3: TGTGCCAGCAGGACCCAGGTGGGGGTATCCGGCTACACCTTC. Translated: CASRTQVGVSGYTF.

V gene TRBV29-1 combines with J gene TRBJ1-5; a possible D gene is TRBD1 (5 bases). The germline V gene encodes CDR1 SQVTM and CDR2 ANQGSEA. The V end lost 4 bases, the J end lost 5 bases, and 12 bases lay between the germline ends. The length of the CDR3 is 13 residues. The CDR3 DNA reads TGCAGCGTTGGGCAAGGGGCGGATCAGCCCCAGCATTTT. This gives the protein CSVGQGADQPQHF.